Listed below are T cell receptor beta chains from one sample, sequenced in a study of T cell responses to AZD1222 COVID-19 vaccine. This table comes from immunoSEQ multiplex PCR, and its TCRdb copy is limited to in-frame clones, with some not included. The sample consists of over 150,000 clones, approximately 94% of them appearing once. Sample: peripheral blood, taken 28 days after the second AZD1222 dose. The receptors shown here come from an adult who received the AZD1222 COVID-19 vaccine. The CDR3 runs from the conserved cysteine through the conserved F or W. D genes are given only for firm matches. A row's size may be missing; if present it is once, few, many or a size class.

CDR3aa: CASRRGGNQPQHF
CDR3nt: TGTGCCAGCCGCAGGGGGGGTAATCAGCCCCAGCATTTT
d_gene: TRBD1
v_gene: TRBV6-5
j_gene: TRBJ1-5
abundance: NA
len: 13

CDR3aa: CATTQQGKSGGYTF
CDR3nt: TGTGCCACCACCCAACAGGGAAAGTCGGGGGGCTACACCTTC
d_gene: NA
v_gene: TRBV3-1/TRBV3-2
j_gene: TRBJ1-2
abundance: NA
len: 14

CDR3aa: CSISDTEAFF
CDR3nt: TGCAGCATCAGTGACACTGAAGCTTTCTTT
d_gene: NA
v_gene: TRBV29-1
j_gene: TRBJ1-1
abundance: NA
len: 10

CDR3aa: CASSPFHWGQNYGYTF
CDR3nt: TGTGCCAGCAGCCCATTTCACTGGGGGCAGAACTATGGCTACACCTTC
d_gene: NA
v_gene: TRBV11-2
j_gene: TRBJ1-2
abundance: NA
len: 16

CDR3aa: CASSRGQGAWETQYF
CDR3nt: TGTGCCAGCAGCCGTGGACAGGGGGCCTGGGAGACCCAGTACTTC
d_gene: TRBD1
v_gene: TRBV3-1/TRBV3-2
j_gene: TRBJ2-5
abundance: once
len: 15

CDR3aa: CASSRPGVQPQHF
CDR3nt: TGTGCCAGCAGCCGCCCGGGGGTTCAGCCCCAGCATTTT
d_gene: NA
v_gene: TRBV6-6
j_gene: TRBJ1-5
abundance: few
len: 13

CDR3aa: CASSSNRVAKNIQYF
CDR3nt: TGCGCCAGCAGCTCGAACAGGGTGGCCAAAAACATTCAGTACTTC
d_gene: NA
v_gene: TRBV4-1
j_gene: TRBJ2-4
abundance: NA
len: 15

CDR3aa: CASSLPGFVGAQQYF
CDR3nt: TGTGCCAGCAGTTTACCAGGTTTCGTGGGGGCTCAGCAGTACTTC
d_gene: NA
v_gene: TRBV28
j_gene: TRBJ2-7
abundance: NA
len: 15

CDR3aa: CASSSLAGMIYEQYF
CDR3nt: TGTGCCAGCAGTTCTCTAGCGGGGATGATCTACGAGCAGTACTTC
d_gene: TRBD2
v_gene: TRBV28
j_gene: TRBJ2-7
abundance: NA
len: 15

CDR3aa: CAISGTTSGNTIYF
CDR3nt: TGTGCCATCAGCGGAACTACCTCTGGAAACACCATATATTTT
d_gene: NA
v_gene: TRBV10-3
j_gene: TRBJ1-3
abundance: NA
len: 14

CDR3aa: CASSPGLHETQYF
CDR3nt: TGTGCCAGCAGCCCCGGCCTGCACGAGACCCAGTACTTC
d_gene: NA
v_gene: TRBV11-2
j_gene: TRBJ2-5
abundance: NA
len: 13

CDR3aa: CASGLIYYHSRENTEAFF
CDR3nt: TGTGCTAGTGGTTTGATATACTATCACAGCCGGGAGAACACTGAAGCTTTCTTT
d_gene: NA
v_gene: TRBV12-5
j_gene: TRBJ1-1
abundance: NA
len: 18

CDR3aa: CASSLVPDRGSPLHF
CDR3nt: TGTGCCAGCAGCTTAGTTCCAGACAGAGGGTCACCCCTCCACTTT
d_gene: NA
v_gene: TRBV7-9
j_gene: TRBJ1-6
abundance: NA
len: 15

CDR3aa: CASRDPGRTPYGYTF
CDR3nt: TGTGCCAGTCGAGACCCGGGACGGACCCCCTATGGCTACACCTTC
d_gene: NA
v_gene: TRBV28
j_gene: TRBJ1-2
abundance: NA
len: 15

CDR3aa: CASSQEINTIYF
CDR3nt: TGTGCCAGCAGCCAAGAGATAAACACCATATATTTT
d_gene: NA
v_gene: TRBV14
j_gene: TRBJ1-3
abundance: once
len: 12

CDR3aa: CASSLGLAGVNTDTQYF
CDR3nt: TGCGCCAGCAGCTTGGGACTAGCGGGAGTAAACACAGATACGCAGTATTTT
d_gene: TRBD2
v_gene: TRBV5-1
j_gene: TRBJ2-3
abundance: NA
len: 17

CDR3aa: CASSPDRATDTQYF
CDR3nt: TGTGCCAGCAGCCCGGACAGGGCCACAGATACGCAGTATTTT
d_gene: TRBD1
v_gene: TRBV7-2
j_gene: TRBJ2-3
abundance: NA
len: 14